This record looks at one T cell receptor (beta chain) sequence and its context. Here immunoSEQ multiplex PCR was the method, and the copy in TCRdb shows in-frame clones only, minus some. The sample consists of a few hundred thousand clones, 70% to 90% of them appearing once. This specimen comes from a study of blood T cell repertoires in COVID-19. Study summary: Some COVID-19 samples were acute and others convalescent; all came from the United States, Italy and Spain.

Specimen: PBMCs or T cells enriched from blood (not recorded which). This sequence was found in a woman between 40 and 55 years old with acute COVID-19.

CDR3: CASSQETVRGYTF. CDR3 nucleotide sequence: TGTGCCAGCAGCCAAGAGACAGTCCGTGGCTACACCTTC. The chain employs TRBV3-1 (or the pseudogene TRBV3-2) and TRBJ1-2, with a possible D match to TRBD1 (5 bases). The CDR3 has 13 residues. V was clipped by 0 bases and J by 7 bases, with 9 bases between them. Germline V gives CDR1 LGHDT, CDR2 YNNKEL (reference sequence).